Sequencing of this TCR beta chain was carried out in a study of monozygotic twins with inflammatory bowel disease. After re-calling the 5' RACE reads, TCRdb lists one entry per CDR3 protein, DNA absent. The table lists roughly 200,000 distinct CDR3 sequences. Germline V gives CDR1 SEHNR, CDR2 FQNEAQ (reference sequence). CDR3 size: 12 residues. Specimen: blood. The chain recombines TRBV7-9 with TRBJ1-5; there is no DNA to check the TCRdb D call of TRBD1. The clonotype comes from a human donor with ulcerative colitis or Crohn's disease, or a healthy co-twin of an affected twin (not recorded which). Here the CDR3 reads CASSEGDQPQHF.